The 6 T cell receptor beta chains below were found in one sample sequenced in a study of shared clonotypes between healthy human individuals. Sequenced by immunoSEQ multiplex PCR; TCRdb stores in-frame clones only, minus some. Of some 1.4 million clones in the sample, roughly 96% were seen once. The sample consisted of naive CD4+ T cells sorted from blood. Subset: CD45RA+ positively selected. These receptors were collected from a young man in good health.

The chain uses TRBV9 and TRBJ2-7; D is perhaps TRBD2 (6 bases). The CDR3 is made up of 15 amino acids. Germline CDR1 and CDR2: SGDLS and YYNGEE. Trimming took off 4 bases at V and 0 bases at J, with 14 bases between the two ends. The CDR3 loop is CASSPRRDFSYEQYF. CDR3 in DNA: TGTGCCAGCAGCCCCAGGCGGGACTTCTCCTACGAGCAGTACTTC.

V and J are TRBV11-2 and TRBJ1-2; 8 nucleotides agree with TRBD1. Trimming cost V 0 bases and J 8 bases; bases outside gene matches: 8. Germline CDR1 and CDR2: SGHAT and FQNNGV. CDR3 length equals 15 residues. The CDR3 reads CASSLDPTGAWGYTF. In nucleotides, the CDR3 is TGTGCCAGCAGCTTAGATCCGACAGGGGCGTGGGGCTACACCTTC.

The V call is TRBV19, the J call TRBJ1-5; D is possibly TRBD1 (6 bases). V lost 4 bases, J lost 1 base, and 11 bases lay in between. From germline, CDR1 is LNHDA and CDR2 SQIVND (reference sequence). The CDR3 sequence is 15 residues long. The CDR3 is CASSTVGTSNQPQHF. CDR3 coding DNA: TGTGCCAGTAGTACCGTGGGGACAAGCAATCAGCCCCAGCATTTT.

This chain connects TRBV7-6 to TRBJ2-2; 12 positions agree with TRBD2. The V gene's germline CDR1 is SGHVS and CDR2 FNYEAQ. The CDR3 covers 19 residues. V lost 4 bases, J lost 6 bases, and 15 bases stayed unmatched. CDR3 amino acids: CASSSLIRLAGDPPGELFF. CDR3 DNA sequence: TGTGCCAGCAGCTCTCTTATCCGACTAGCGGGGGATCCTCCCGGGGAGCTGTTTTTT.

The chain uses TRBV5-6 and TRBJ2-1; D remains unclear. CDR3 size: 15 residues. In germline, CDR1 is SGHDT, CDR2 YYEEEE. Between the trimmed V and J ends, which lost 6 bases and 2 bases, there was a span of 15 bases. CDR3 region: CASTPLPTAYNEQFF. The CDR3 bases are TGTGCCAGCACCCCTCTGCCCACCGCCTACAATGAGCAGTTCTTC.

The CDR3 is CASKEAPNYGYTF. CDR3 nucleotides: TGCGCCAGCAAGGAGGCCCCTAACTATGGCTACACCTTC. The chain employs TRBV10-2 and TRBJ1-2; D gene unclear. The CDR3 sequence is 13 residues long. Trimming left V 7 bases short and J 0 bases short, with 9 bases between. Germline V lookup: CDR1 WSHSY, CDR2 SAAADI.